These T cell receptor beta chains were read from a single sample in a study of PD-1 blockade in classical Hodgkin lymphoma. The repertoire was sequenced with immunoSEQ multiplex PCR; TCRdb's copy has only in-frame clones and lacks some. The sample carries 30,000 or so clones, around 83% recorded once. Here the sequenced sample was CD4+ T cells from blood, taken before the fourth cycle of nivolumab. These receptors were taken from a human donor with classical Hodgkin lymphoma. Each CDR3 is given with its conserved first and last residue. D genes are given only for firm matches. Some rows have no size entry. The others give once, few or many, or a class for an expanded clone.

j_call	v_call	clone_size	d_call	cdr3_nt	cdr3_aa
TRBJ2-2	TRBV28	.	TRBD1	TGTGCCAGCAGTCCTAGGGGACAGGGGCGGACCGGGGAGCTGTTTTTT	CASSPRGQGRTGELFF
TRBJ1-1	TRBV7-3	.	.	TGTGCCAGCAGCTTTGGCATCGACACTGAAGCTTTCTTT	CASSFGIDTEAFF
TRBJ2-1	TRBV19	.	.	TGTGCCAGTAGTAGTTTGAGCGGCAGCTCCTACAATGAGCAGTTCTTC	CASSSLSGSSYNEQFF
TRBJ2-5	TRBV19	.	.	TGTGCCAGTAAACAACAGGGAGTCGGTTTTTCGGAGACCCAGTACTTC	CASKQQGVGFSETQYF
TRBJ2-1	TRBV7-2	.	.	TGTGCCAGCAGCTCAGAGACGAGCTCCTACAATGAGCAGTTCTTC	CASSSETSSYNEQFF
TRBJ1-1	TRBV4-1	few	TRBD1	TGCGCCAGCAGCCTAGGACAGGAGAACACTGAAGCTTTCTTT	CASSLGQENTEAFF
TRBJ1-1	TRBV6-1	.	.	TGTGCCAGCAGTGGCCAGGTGACAGGGAACACTGAAGCTTTCTTT	CASSGQVTGNTEAFF
TRBJ1-4	TRBV6-6	.	.	TGTGCCAGCAGCAGTGACCTGGAGGCTATGAGGAAACTGTTTTTT	CASSSDLEAMRKLFF
TRBJ2-7	TRBV11-2	.	TRBD2	TGTGCCAGCAGCTTAGCCCTTCCATCCGGGACTAGCTCCTACGAGCAGTACTTC	CASSLALPSGTSSYEQYF
TRBJ1-1	TRBV6-6	.	TRBD1	TGTGCCAGCAGTGGGGGACAGGGGAGGACTGAAGCTTTCTTT	CASSGGQGRTEAFF
TRBJ2-7	TRBV11-2	.	TRBD1	TGTGCCAGCAGCCCCCGACAGGGTCTAACCTACGAGCAGTACTTC	CASSPRQGLTYEQYF
TRBJ1-2	TRBV7-6	.	.	TGTGCCACCCAAGGGTACGGGATTGGCTACACCTTC	CATQGYGIGYTF
TRBJ2-1	TRBV7-2	.	.	TGTGCCAGCATCTCCCTTGGGGGGCCCTACAATGAGCAGTTCTTC	CASISLGGPYNEQFF
TRBJ1-5	TRBV25-1	.	TRBD1	TGTGCCAGCAGTGGGGGACAGGGGCAGCCCCAGCATTTT	CASSGGQGQPQHF
TRBJ2-1	TRBV25-1	once	.	TGTGCCAGCAGTGAATACAGGAGCGGCCGGTTGTACAATGAGCAGTTCTTC	CASSEYRSGRLYNEQFF
TRBJ1-6	TRBV27	.	.	TGTGCCAGCAGTCCCACCCGGAGTTCACCCCTCCACTTT	CASSPTRSSPLHF
TRBJ1-3	TRBV30	.	.	TGTGCCTGGACGGCGGGTTTTGGAAACACCATATATTTT	CAWTAGFGNTIYF
TRBJ2-7	TRBV28	.	TRBD2	TGTGCCAGCAGTGTGATAGCGGGAGAACGGGGGTACGAGCAGTACTTC	CASSVIAGERGYEQYF
TRBJ2-5	TRBV27	.	.	TGTGCCAGCAGTTTATACGGCAGTCAAGAGACCCAGTACTTC	CASSLYGSQETQYF
TRBJ2-5	TRBV5-1	.	TRBD2	TGCGCCAGCTCCCGGACTAGCGGGGGGCAAGAGACCCAGTACTTC	CASSRTSGGQETQYF
TRBJ2-7	TRBV6-6	.	TRBD2	TGTGCCAGCAATGCCGGGGGGGCAAGGGAGCAGTACTTC	CASNAGGAREQYF
TRBJ2-4	TRBV20-1	.	.	TGCAGTGTCCAGGACGTAAACATTCAGTACTTC	CSVQDVNIQYF
TRBJ1-1	TRBV5-1	once	.	TGCGCCAGCAGCTTGGCCGGGGGGATGAACACTGAAGCTTTCTTT	CASSLAGGMNTEAFF
TRBJ2-1	TRBV29-1	.	.	TGCAGCGTTGAAGACCTACGCGGACTCCCAGCGGATGAGCAGTTCTTC	CSVEDLRGLPADEQFF
TRBJ2-7	TRBV6-1	.	TRBD1	TGTGCCAGCATCCGGGACAGGGGGTACGAGCAGTACTTC	CASIRDRGYEQYF
TRBJ1-6	TRBV6-5	few	TRBD1	TGTGCCAGCAGTTACTCGCCGGGACAGGGTCACTCACCCCTCCACTTT	CASSYSPGQGHSPLHF
TRBJ2-3	TRBV6-4	once	.	TGTGCCAGCAGTCAACAGCCTAGCACAGATACGCAGTATTTT	CASSQQPSTDTQYF
TRBJ2-2	TRBV7-9	.	.	TGTGCCAGCAGCTTGGAGGGTAGCCGTGCCGGGGAGCTGTTTTTT	CASSLEGSRAGELFF
TRBJ2-1	TRBV7-9	.	TRBD1	TGTGCCAGCAGAGAACCGGGACAGGGGGCGAATGAGCAGTTCTTC	CASREPGQGANEQFF
TRBJ2-1	TRBV27	.	.	TGTGCCAGCAGTTTAAACGGGGGCTCCTACAATGAGCAGTTCTTC	CASSLNGGSYNEQFF
TRBJ1-2	TRBV5-5	.	.	TGTGCCAGCACCGTGTCGGGATTGGGAATCTATGGCTACACCTTC	CASTVSGLGIYGYTF
TRBJ2-3	TRBV5-1	.	.	TGCGCCAGCGGCCCCCTCAATGGGGGCACAGATACGCAGTATTTT	CASGPLNGGTDTQYF
TRBJ1-6	TRBV10-3	.	.	TGTGCCATCAGCCCCGTGAGCTCCTATAATTCACCCCTCCACTTT	CAISPVSSYNSPLHF
TRBJ2-7	TRBV7-9	.	.	TGTGCCAGCAGCGTGACATCCTACGAGCAGTACTTC	CASSVTSYEQYF
TRBJ2-1	TRBV13	.	.	TGTGCCAGCAGCCGAGCTGGAAGCTCCTACAATGAGCAGTTCTTC	CASSRAGSSYNEQFF
TRBJ2-6	TRBV10-3	.	.	TGTGCCATCAGTCTAGGTCGATCTGGGGCCAACGTCCTGACTTTC	CAISLGRSGANVLTF
TRBJ2-7	TRBV7-9	.	.	TGTGCCAGCAGCGCAGAGGGTACCTACGAGCAGTACTTC	CASSAEGTYEQYF
TRBJ2-1	TRBV19	.	.	TGTGCCAGTAGTATCAGTGGGGTTGGTTACTACAATGAGCAGTTCTTC	CASSISGVGYYNEQFF
TRBJ2-7	TRBV6-1	.	.	TGTGCCAGCATCGATTATCTAGCCTACGAGCAGTACTTC	CASIDYLAYEQYF
TRBJ1-5	TRBV4-2	few	.	TGTGCCAGCAGCCAAGATGGGGGCAATCAGCCCCAGCATTTT	CASSQDGGNQPQHF
TRBJ2-2	TRBV4-2	.	TRBD1	TGTGCCAGCAGCCACAACCCTGGGACAGGGAGTTCCGGGGAGCTGTTTTTT	CASSHNPGTGSSGELFF
TRBJ2-2	TRBV19	.	.	TGTGCCAGTAGTATAATCGACAGCTATATCGGGTCTTCCACCGGGGAGCTGTTTTTT	CASSIIDSYIGSSTGELFF
TRBJ2-1	TRBV27	.	.	TGTGCCAGCAGTTATCTCCCCATACGGGGCAGTTTGGGATCCTACAATGAGCAGTTCTTC	CASSYLPIRGSLGSYNEQFF
TRBJ2-7	TRBV19	.	TRBD1	TGTGCCAGTAGTACGCCGGGACAGCTATACGAGCAGTACTTC	CASSTPGQLYEQYF
TRBJ2-1	TRBV28	.	.	TGTGCCAGCCGACCGGCTGCTATTAATGAGCAGTTCTTC	CASRPAAINEQFF
TRBJ2-1	TRBV5-4	.	.	TGTGCCAGCAGCTTGACCCCCTACGGCGGTCAGTTCTTC	CASSLTPYGGQFF
TRBJ1-5	TRBV2	.	.	TGTGCCAGCAGTGTGGGAGGGAAGGGCAATCAGCCCCAGCATTTT	CASSVGGKGNQPQHF
TRBJ1-3	TRBV10-3	.	.	TGTGCCATCAGACAGGGAACAACCTACTCTGGAAACACCATATATTTT	CAIRQGTTYSGNTIYF
TRBJ1-5	TRBV7-6	.	TRBD1	TGTGCCAGCAGCTTAGCCCCCGGACAGGGGAATCAGCCCCAGCATTTT	CASSLAPGQGNQPQHF